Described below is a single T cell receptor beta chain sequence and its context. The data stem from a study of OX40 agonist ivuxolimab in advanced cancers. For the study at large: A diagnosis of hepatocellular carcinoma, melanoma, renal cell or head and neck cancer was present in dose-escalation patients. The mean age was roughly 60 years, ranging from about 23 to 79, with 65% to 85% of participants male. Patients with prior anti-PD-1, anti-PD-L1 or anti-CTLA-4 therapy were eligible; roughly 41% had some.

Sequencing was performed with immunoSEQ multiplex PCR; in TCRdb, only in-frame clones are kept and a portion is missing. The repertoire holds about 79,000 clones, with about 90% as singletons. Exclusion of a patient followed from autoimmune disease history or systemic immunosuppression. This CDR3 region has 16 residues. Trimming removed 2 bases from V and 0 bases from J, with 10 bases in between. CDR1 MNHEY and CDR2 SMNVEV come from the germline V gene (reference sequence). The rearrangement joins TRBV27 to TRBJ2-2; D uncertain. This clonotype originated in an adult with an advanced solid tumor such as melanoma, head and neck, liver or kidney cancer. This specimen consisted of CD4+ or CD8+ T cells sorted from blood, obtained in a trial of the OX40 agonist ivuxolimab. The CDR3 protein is CASSLGSFTNTGELFF. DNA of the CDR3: TGTGCCAGCAGTTTAGGCAGCTTTACGAACACCGGGGAGCTGTTTTTT.